This T cell receptor (beta chain) was retrieved from a study of T cell repertoires in cytomegalovirus infection. Study context: Through public TCR beta signatures, both CMV infection and matching HLA type were indicated.

MiXCR was run by TCRdb on the reads, yielding one entry per CDR3 protein. The sample lists a few hundred thousand distinct CDR3 sequences, more than 8% occurring once. V was clipped by 1 base and J by 8 bases; unmatched bases: 9. Germline V gene data show CDR1 as SGHAT and CDR2 as FQNNGV. This CDR3 region has 17 residues. This clonotype was counted at least ten times. The chain couples TRBV11-2 to TRBJ2-1; TRBD2 matches at 12 bases. Sequenced input: PBMCs. This TCR was recovered from a human donor in good health (CMV status not recorded). Some clones in this sample may be carry-over from other donors' samples. CDR3 loop: CASSLAPASGRAYEQFF. The CDR3 nucleotides are TGTGCCAGCAGCTTAGCCCCGGCTAGCGGGAGGGCGTATGAGCAGTTCTTC. Full variable domain (rest looked up from reference TRBV11-2 and TRBJ2-1): EAGVAQSPRYKIIEKRQSVAFWCNPISGHATLYWYQQILGQGPKLLIQFQNNGVVDDSQLPKDRFSAERLKGVDSTLKIQPAKLEDSAVYLCASSLAPASGRAYEQFFGPGTRLTVL.